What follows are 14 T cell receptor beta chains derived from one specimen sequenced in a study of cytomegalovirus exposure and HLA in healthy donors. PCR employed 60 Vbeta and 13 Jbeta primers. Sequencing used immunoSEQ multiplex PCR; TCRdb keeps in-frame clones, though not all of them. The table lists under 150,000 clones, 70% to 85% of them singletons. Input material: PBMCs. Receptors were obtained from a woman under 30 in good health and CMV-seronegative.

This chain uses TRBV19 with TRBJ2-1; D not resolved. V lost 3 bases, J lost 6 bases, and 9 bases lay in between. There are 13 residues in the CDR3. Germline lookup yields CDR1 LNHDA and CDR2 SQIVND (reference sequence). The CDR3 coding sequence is TGTGCCAGTAGTATCACAGAAGCCAATGAGCAGTTCTTC. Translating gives CASSITEANEQFF. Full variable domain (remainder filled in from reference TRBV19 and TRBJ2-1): DGGITQSPKYLFRKEGQNVTLSCEQNLNHDAMYWYRQDPGQGLRLIYYSQIVNDFQKGDIAEGYSVSREKKESFPLTVTSAQKNPTAFYLCASSITEANEQFFGPGTRLTVL.

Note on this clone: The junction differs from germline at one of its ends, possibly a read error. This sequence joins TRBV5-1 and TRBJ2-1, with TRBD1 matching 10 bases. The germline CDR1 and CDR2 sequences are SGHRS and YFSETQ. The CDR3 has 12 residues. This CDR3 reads CASSSPGTGVVF. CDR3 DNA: TGCGCCAGCAGCTCCCCCGGGACAGGGGTTGTCTTC.

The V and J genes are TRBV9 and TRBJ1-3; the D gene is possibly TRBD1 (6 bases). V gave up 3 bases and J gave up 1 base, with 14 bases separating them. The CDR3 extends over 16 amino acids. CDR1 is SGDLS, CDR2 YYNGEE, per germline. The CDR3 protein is CASSGNREKSGNTIYF. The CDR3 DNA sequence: TGTGCCAGCAGCGGTAACAGGGAGAAGTCTGGAAACACCATATATTTT.

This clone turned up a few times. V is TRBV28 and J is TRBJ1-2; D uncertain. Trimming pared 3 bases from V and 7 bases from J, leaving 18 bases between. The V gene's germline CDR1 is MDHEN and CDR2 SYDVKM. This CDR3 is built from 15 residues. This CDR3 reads CASSFPDWSSGGYTF. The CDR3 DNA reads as TGTGCCAGCAGTTTCCCTGACTGGTCCTCTGGTGGCTACACCTTC.

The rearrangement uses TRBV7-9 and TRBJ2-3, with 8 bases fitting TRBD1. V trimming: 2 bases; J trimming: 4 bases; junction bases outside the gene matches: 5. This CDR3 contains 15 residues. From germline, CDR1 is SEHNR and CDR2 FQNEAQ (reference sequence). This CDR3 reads CASSLTGGQSDTQYF. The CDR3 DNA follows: TGTGCCAGCAGCTTAACAGGGGGACAATCAGATACGCAGTATTTT.

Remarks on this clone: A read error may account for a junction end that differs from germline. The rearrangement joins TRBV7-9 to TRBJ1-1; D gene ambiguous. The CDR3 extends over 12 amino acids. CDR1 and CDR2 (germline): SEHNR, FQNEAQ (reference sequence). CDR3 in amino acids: CSSSLRNTEAFF. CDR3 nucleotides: TGTTCCAGCAGCCTCCGGAACACTGAAGCTTTCTTT.

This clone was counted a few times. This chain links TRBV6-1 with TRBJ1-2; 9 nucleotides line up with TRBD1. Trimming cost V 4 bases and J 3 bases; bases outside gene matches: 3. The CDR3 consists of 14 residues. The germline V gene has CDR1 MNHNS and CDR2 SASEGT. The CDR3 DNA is TGTGCCAGCAGTGGCCGACAGGGGGACTATGGCTACACCTTC. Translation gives CASSGRQGDYGYTF.

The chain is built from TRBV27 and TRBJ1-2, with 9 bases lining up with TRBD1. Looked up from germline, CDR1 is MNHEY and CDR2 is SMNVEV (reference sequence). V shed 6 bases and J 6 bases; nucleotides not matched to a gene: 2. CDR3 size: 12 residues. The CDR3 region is CASRGDRDGYTF. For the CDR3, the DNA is TGTGCCAGCAGAGGGGACAGGGATGGCTACACCTTC.

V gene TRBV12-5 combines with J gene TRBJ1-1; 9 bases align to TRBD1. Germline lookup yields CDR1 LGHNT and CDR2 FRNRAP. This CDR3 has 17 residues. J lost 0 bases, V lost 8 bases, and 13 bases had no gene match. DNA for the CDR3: TGTGCTAGTTACTCAGGGACAGGGAGCCAAATGAACACTGAAGCTTTCTTT. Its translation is CASYSGTGSQMNTEAFF.

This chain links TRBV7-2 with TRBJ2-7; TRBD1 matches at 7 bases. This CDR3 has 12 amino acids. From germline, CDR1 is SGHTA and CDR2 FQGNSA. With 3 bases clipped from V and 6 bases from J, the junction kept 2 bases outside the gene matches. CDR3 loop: CASSFRTGEQYV. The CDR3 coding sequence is TGTGCCAGCAGCTTCAGGACAGGCGAGCAGTACGTC.

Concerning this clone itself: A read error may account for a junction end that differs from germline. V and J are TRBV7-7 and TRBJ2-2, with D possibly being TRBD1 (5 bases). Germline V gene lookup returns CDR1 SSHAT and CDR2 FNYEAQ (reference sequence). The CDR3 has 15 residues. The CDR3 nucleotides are TGTGCTAGCAGCTTCGGCCAGGGTGACACCGGGGAGCTGTTTTTT. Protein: CASSFGQGDTGELFF. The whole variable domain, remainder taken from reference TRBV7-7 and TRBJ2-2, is GAGVSQSPRYKVTKRGQDVTLRCDPISSHATLYWYQQALGQGPEFLTYFNYEAQPDKSGLPSDRFSAERPEGSISTLTIQRTEQRDSAMYRCASSFGQGDTGELFFGEGSRLTVL.

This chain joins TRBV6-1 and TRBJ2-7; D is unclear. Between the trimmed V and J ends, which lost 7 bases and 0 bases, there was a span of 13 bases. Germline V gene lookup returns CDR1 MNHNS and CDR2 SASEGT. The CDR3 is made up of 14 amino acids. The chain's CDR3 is CASKREISSYEQYV. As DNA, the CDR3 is TGTGCCAGCAAGCGAGAGATCAGCTCCTACGAGCAGTACGTC.

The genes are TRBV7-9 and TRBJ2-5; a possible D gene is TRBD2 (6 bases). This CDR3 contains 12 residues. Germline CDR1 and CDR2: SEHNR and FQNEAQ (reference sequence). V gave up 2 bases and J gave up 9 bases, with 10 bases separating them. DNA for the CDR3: TGTGCCAGCAGCTTAACGCGGGACGCCCAGTACTTC. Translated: CASSLTRDAQYF.

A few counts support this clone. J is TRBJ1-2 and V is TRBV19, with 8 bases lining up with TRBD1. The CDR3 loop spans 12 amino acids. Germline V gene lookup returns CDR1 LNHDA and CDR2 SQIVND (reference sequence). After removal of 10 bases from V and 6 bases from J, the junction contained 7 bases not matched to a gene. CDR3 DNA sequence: TGTGCCATCCTTACAGGGGGGAATGGCTACACCTTC. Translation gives CAILTGGNGYTF.